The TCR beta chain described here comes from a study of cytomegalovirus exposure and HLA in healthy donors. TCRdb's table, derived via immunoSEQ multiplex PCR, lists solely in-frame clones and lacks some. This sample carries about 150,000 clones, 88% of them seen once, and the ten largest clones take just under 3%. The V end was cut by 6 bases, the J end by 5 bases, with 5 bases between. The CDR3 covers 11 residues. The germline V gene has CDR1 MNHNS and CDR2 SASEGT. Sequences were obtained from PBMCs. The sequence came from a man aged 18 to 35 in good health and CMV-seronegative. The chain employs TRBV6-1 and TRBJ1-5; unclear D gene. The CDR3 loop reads CASSLYQPQHF. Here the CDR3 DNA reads TGTGCCAGCAGCTTATATCAGCCCCAGCATTTT.